Listed below are T cell receptor beta chains from one sample, sequenced in a study of blood T cells in healthy people across ages. A single record per CDR3 protein comes from TCRdb applying MiXCR to the 5' RACE reads. The table lists some 640,000 distinct CDR3 sequences, approximately 30% of them singletons. The specimen was blood. All receptors derive from a woman older than 75 in good health. The CDR3 runs from the conserved cysteine through the conserved F or W.

TRBV10-3	TRBJ2-3	CAISESEFTDTQYF
TRBV3-1	TRBJ2-6	CASSPHISGANVLTF
TRBV20-1	TRBJ2-3	CSATFGGPTDTQYF
TRBV4-3	TRBJ2-3	CASSQGRGGLDTQYF
TRBV9	TRBJ1-4	CASSVGQGWEKLFF
TRBV12-3/TRBV12-4	TRBJ2-5	CASSLRGSGGGTETQYF
TRBV7-2	TRBJ1-2	CASSYNRDGYTF
TRBV20-1	TRBJ1-5	CSATRDRGYQPQHF
TRBV5-5	TRBJ1-2	CASSLEALGGYTF
TRBV6-5	TRBJ2-7	CASRTNPSEQYF
TRBV15	TRBJ1-3	CATSRDDGTAYSGNTIYF
TRBV4-2	TRBJ2-1	CASSQEAPPGSRNEQFF
TRBV9	TRBJ2-5	CASTVAGGGTETQYF
TRBV7-2	TRBJ2-5	CASSLPPTGKETQYF
TRBV7-9	TRBJ2-1	CASNPGLAINEQFF
TRBV7-2	TRBJ2-3	CASSPRIAGIYTDTQYF
TRBV3-1	TRBJ2-5	CASSPRTSGVKTQYF
TRBV5-6	TRBJ2-1	CATILQGSYNEQFF
TRBV5-1	TRBJ2-1	CATTPAGGNEQFF
TRBV5-5	TRBJ1-1	CASSFGWRGNTEAFF
TRBV7-2	TRBJ2-1	CASSPLAGAFDEQFF
TRBV5-6	TRBJ2-5	CASSSYSSGRGETQYF
TRBV27	TRBJ2-5	CASSVMGLAGGQETQYF
TRBV5-1	TRBJ2-2	CASSLEGRTGELFF
TRBV28	TRBJ1-2	CVSRRTGGNYGYTF
TRBV6-1	TRBJ1-5	CASSEGPWANQPQHF
TRBV5-1	TRBJ2-1	CASSPWSSGGSYNEQFF
TRBV5-1	TRBJ2-1	CASSPGPGQLENNEQFF
TRBV10-3	TRBJ2-1	CAISDSGAPRYNEQFF
TRBV3-1	TRBJ1-2	CASSQQGVYGYTF
TRBV7-2	TRBJ2-3	CASSFGATDTQYF
TRBV10-3	TRBJ1-4	CAIQGAANEKLFF
TRBV5-4	TRBJ2-1	CASSLDGPRNEQFF
TRBV20-1	TRBJ2-1	CSATRGTDEQFF
TRBV20-1	TRBJ1-2	CSARDPYGYTF
TRBV5-5	TRBJ2-5	CASSLTGVRTQYF